This T cell receptor beta chain was retrieved from a study of vaccination effects on CD4 cells after COVID-19. Turning to the study itself: Following the second dose by a median of 72 days, the post-vaccine samples were obtained.

Method: immunoSEQ multiplex PCR; TCRdb's copy keeps in-frame clones and lacks some. Of 20,000 to 30,000 clones listed, 75% to 80% are singletons. Study outcomes and limitations: There was marked clonal contraction among infection- and vaccine-induced clones late after vaccination. Missing from the study were early post-infection timepoints, and its convalescent patients were few.

Before sequencing, viral peptide pools were used by the ViraFEST assay to expand antigen-specific CD4+ T cells. The culture ran for approximately 9 days before CD4+ T cells were isolated. Each participant was administered two doses of either the BNT162b2 or the mRNA-1273 vaccine. Replacing half the medium with IL-2 medium was done on days 3 and 7. This clone has more than one count but fewer than ten. Its target is not known. CDR1 and CDR2 (germline): MGHRA, YSYEKL. The germline V and J ends were trimmed by 0 bases and 1 base, with 13 bases remaining between them. This CDR3 is 17 amino acids long. The receptor was isolated from a human donor who received a COVID-19 vaccine. Some clones in this sample may be carry-over from other donors' samples. The chain links TRBV4-1 to TRBJ1-3; a weak D match, TRBD1 (5 bases). The sequenced sample was CD4+ T cells from PBMCs cultured with SARS-CoV-2 spike peptides, obtained after COVID-19 vaccination. The CDR3 DNA follows: TGCGCCAGCAGCCAAGACCTGACAGACGGGTCTGGAAACACCATATATTTT. This gives the protein CASSQDLTDGSGNTIYF.